The 25 T cell receptor beta chains below were found in one sample sequenced in a study of tumor and adjacent non-tumor tissue in lung cancer. The library came from three nested PCR rounds adapted from ARM-PCR protocols. TCRdb used MiXCR to reprocess the multiplex PCR reads, holding one entry per CDR3 protein. The data show 80,000 or so distinct CDR3 sequences, with around 80% seen just once and 40% to 65% held by the top ten. The template was RNA from unsorted bulk tissue. More than 3 cm separated this lung sample from the edge of the tumor. Sequenced material: distant non-tumor lung tissue. The receptors stem from a man aged 60 to 69 with non-small cell lung cancer.

A note on this clonotype: Its ends do not fully match the called genes, so a read error is possible. The chain recombines TRBV20-1 with TRBJ1-6; TRBD1 might be the D (6 bases). The germline V gene has CDR1 DFQATT and CDR2 SNEGSKA (reference sequence). The CDR3 is 16 amino acids. The CDR3 DNA reads TGCAGTGCTGAGCGCCTCGGAGACAGGCGTAATTCACCCCTTCACTTT. Its translation: CSAERLGDRRNSPLHF.

The chain couples TRBV4-2 to TRBJ2-7; TRBD2 is a possible D gene (6 bases). Looked up from germline, CDR1 is LGHNA and CDR2 is YNFKEQ. The CDR3 is 16 amino acids. The CDR3 sequence is CASGQENPGDSYEQYF. CDR3 in DNA: TGTGCAAGCGGCCAAGAAAACCCGGGGGACTCCTACGAGCAGTACTTC.

As for this clonotype: Compared with germline, one end of the junction differs, possibly owing to a read error. The chain links TRBV5-1 to TRBJ1-1, with 7 bases matching TRBD1. This CDR3 comprises 16 residues. Looked up from germline, CDR1 is SGHRS and CDR2 is YFSETQ. The CDR3: CASSATSGTANNEAFF. The CDR3 nucleotides read TGCGCCAGCAGCGCCACGAGTGGGACAGCGAACAATGAAGCTTTCTTT.

As to this clonotype: The junction departs from germline at one end; a sequencing error may be responsible. The CDR3 region is CSSSQVTRLEFTDTQYF. CDR3 bases: TGCTCCAGCAGCCAAGTAACCCGACTGGAGTTCACAGATACGCAGTATTTT. V is TRBV4-3 and J is TRBJ2-3; D unresolved. Germline V gives CDR1 LGHNA, CDR2 YSLEER. CDR3 length: 17 amino acids.

On this clonotype itself: A junction end diverges from the germline sequence, so it may reflect a read error. The J gene is TRBJ2-5, the V gene TRBV11-2, with D tentatively TRBD2 (7 bases). CDR1 is SGHAT and CDR2 is FQNNGV in the germline V gene. The CDR3 totals 16 residues. CDR3 DNA sequence: TGTGCCAGCGGCTCCACAATGGGGGGGCTAAAGGAGACCCAGAACTTC. This codes for CASGSTMGGLKETQNF.

With respect to this clonotype: A read error may be the cause here, since a much bigger clone is one base away. This sequence joins TRBV6-2 or TRBV6-3 and TRBJ2-7; D unresolved. CDR3 size: 12 residues. Trimming left V 4 bases short and J 7 bases short, with 11 bases between. CDR1 is MNHEY, CDR2 SVGEGT, per germline. The CDR3 is CASSSYWAEQYF. CDR3 DNA sequence: TGTGCCAGCAGTTCCTACTGGGCTGAGCAGTACTTC.

Comment on this clonotype: A much larger clone is a single base away; this may be a read error. This chain uses TRBV12-5 with TRBJ2-1; tentative D call: TRBD1 (6 bases). Per the germline V gene, CDR1 is LGHNT and CDR2 is FRNRAP. The CDR3 covers 12 residues. This CDR3 is CASDLDSNEQFF. In DNA, the CDR3 is TGTGCTAGTGATTTGGACAGCAATGAGCAGTTCTTC.

In this sample, this clonotype turned up a few times. Given the absence of the conserved phenylalanine or tryptophan at the CDR3 end, a read error is likely. The gene calls are TRBV12-3 or TRBV12-4 and TRBJ2-6; the D is unclear. The V and J ends lost 7 bases and 2 bases respectively, with 12 bases between them. The CDR3 spans 15 residues. The DNA of the CDR3 is TGTGCCAGCACTAATAGTCGTGCTGGGGCCAACGTCCTGACTCTC. It is translated as CASTNSRAGANVLTL.

With respect to this clonotype: The conserved phenylalanine or tryptophan normally closing the CDR3 is absent here, so this likely arose from a read error. It is unclear where the CDR3 begins or ends on the DNA, so no DNA is shown, and the CDR3 is as TCRdb lists it. The chain couples TRBV20-1 to TRBJ1-4. The CDR3 comprises 14 residues, both ends counted. Germline V gene sequence: CDR1 DFQATT, CDR2 SNEGSKA (reference sequence). The CDR3 loop is CNASMTAGGEKLSS.

The table lists this clonotype with a count of one. The conserved final phenylalanine or tryptophan is absent from the CDR3, which likely points to a read error. The chain recombines TRBV11-2 with TRBJ1-3, with D possibly matching TRBD1 (5 bases). The CDR3 totals 16 residues. Germline CDR1 reads SGHAT; CDR2 reads FQNNGV. The CDR3 DNA is TGTGCAAGCAGCTTACCACATGCAGGGACGGAGAGCGCCATATATTAT. Amino acids: CASSLPHAGTESAIYY.

In the case of this clonotype: Given a much more abundant clone one base away, this may be a read error. V and J are TRBV6-2 or TRBV6-3 and TRBJ2-3; 12 bases are a match to TRBD1. The germline CDR1 and CDR2 sequences are MNHEY and SVGEGT. The CDR3 is made up of 16 amino acids. The CDR3 reads CASSYGTGGGTDMQYF. The CDR3 region has the DNA TGTGCCAGCAGTTACGGGACAGGGGGCGGCACAGATATGCAGTATTTT.

Comment on this clonotype: A read error may produce the germline difference seen at one junction end. The V and J genes are TRBV6-2 or TRBV6-3 and TRBJ2-1, with D possibly matching TRBD1 (6 bases). The CDR3 is made up of 14 amino acids. Germline V gene lookup returns CDR1 MNHEY and CDR2 SVGEGT. The CDR3 protein is CSSTDRTASNEQLF. The CDR3 region has the DNA TGTTCCAGCACCGACCGGACAGCCAGCAATGAGCAGCTCTTC.

Points on this clonotype: Its ends do not fully match the called genes, so a read error is possible. The chain employs TRBV29-1 and TRBJ1-4, with D unclear. The CDR3 sequence is 13 residues long. In germline, CDR1 is SQVTM, CDR2 ANQGSEA. The CDR3 DNA reads TGTAGCGTCCGGGATAGACTTGATGAAAAACTGTTTTTT. Encoded protein: CSVRDRLDEKLFF.

Turning to this clonotype: The junction and the germline gene differ at one end; a read error may be behind it. The CDR3 here is CASSLQGDEPQHF. CDR3 sequence (DNA): TGTGCCAGTAGCTTACAGGGAGATGAGCCCCAGCATTTT. The gene calls are TRBV7-8 and TRBJ1-5; D perhaps matches TRBD1 (6 bases). This CDR3 contains 13 residues. Germline CDR1 SGHVS, CDR2 FQNEAQ. The complete variable domain, with remaining parts taken from reference TRBV7-8 and TRBJ1-5, reads GAGVSQSPRYKVAKRGQDVALRCDPISGHVSLFWYQQALGQGPEFLTYFQNEAQLDKSGLPSDRFFAERPEGSVSTLKIQRTQQEDSAVYLCASSLQGDEPQHFGDGTRLSIL.

This chain uses TRBV29-1 with TRBJ2-3, with 9 bases fitting TRBD2. The length of the CDR3 is 10 residues. The germline V gene encodes CDR1 SQVTM and CDR2 ANQGSEA. The J segment lost 9 bases and the V segment lost 5 bases, leaving 0 bases of the junction unmatched. CDR3 sequence reads: CSVTSGTQYF. CDR3 DNA sequence: TGCAGCGTTACTAGCGGGACGCAGTATTTT.

This clonotype was counted between two and nine times. The genes are TRBV12-3 or TRBV12-4 and TRBJ2-2; tentatively, D is TRBD1 or TRBD2 (5 bases each). Trimming took off 6 bases at V and 9 bases at J, with 14 bases between the two ends. This CDR3 has 13 residues. CDR3 sequence: CASSFQGTRELFF. CDR3 nucleotides: TGTGCCAGCAGCTTCCAAGGGACCAGGGAGCTGTTTTTT.

As for this clonotype: At one boundary the junction diverges from the germline segment, which might be a read error. V gene TRBV6-5 combines with J gene TRBJ2-6; the D gene is possibly TRBD2 (5 bases). This CDR3 region has 17 residues. Germline CDR1 is MNHEY and CDR2 is SVGAGI. CDR3 amino acids: CASSLAWTSSEANVLTF. For the CDR3, the DNA is TGTGCCAGCAGTTTAGCGTGGACCAGCTCTGAGGCCAACGTCCTGACTTTC.

In its sample, this clonotype was seen once. This may be a read error, as it is one base from a much larger clone. The chain recombines TRBV10-1 with TRBJ2-5; TRBD2 matches at 10 bases. Looked up from germline, CDR1 is WNHNN and CDR2 is SYGVQD (reference sequence). The CDR3 is 17 amino acids. CDR3 DNA: TGCGCCAGCATAACTCCGCCTAGCGGGAGAACAGGGGAGATCCAGTACTTC. It translates to CASITPPSGRTGEIQYF.

V and J are TRBV28 and TRBJ1-2; D is unclear. The germline gives CDR1 MDHEN, CDR2 SYDVKM. Trimming stripped 6 bases from V and 8 bases from J, with 19 bases between. This CDR3 has 14 residues. CDR3 sequence: CASSKTELQVGYTF. CDR3 sequence (DNA): TGTGCCAGCAGCAAGACCGAGCTCCAAGTAGGCTACACCTTC.

Worth noting for this clonotype: In this CDR3 the conserved last residue, phenylalanine or tryptophan, is missing, so a read error is likely. The chain employs TRBV4-2 and TRBJ2-7; TRBD2 agrees at 7 bases. J gave up 2 bases and V 0 bases, and 16 bases lay outside the gene matches. This CDR3 region has 19 residues. Germline-derived CDR1 and CDR2 are LGHNA and YNFKEQ. This chain's CDR3 is CASSQDRHPSSGWTYEQYL. For the CDR3, the DNA is TGTGCCAGCAGCCAAGACCGGCACCCCAGTAGCGGGTGGACCTACGAGCAGTACTTG.

As to this clonotype: A junction boundary mismatches the germline segment, possibly from a read error. This sequence joins TRBV6-5 and TRBJ1-4; the match to TRBD1 covers 7 bases. The germline gives CDR1 MNHEY, CDR2 SVGAGI. The CDR3 length is 15 residues. CDR3 DNA sequence: TGTGCCAGTAGTTACTCGACAGGGATCATTGAAAAACTGTTTTTT. Its protein product is CASSYSTGIIEKLFF.

Worth noting for this clonotype: The germline gene is not matched at one end of the junction; a read error may be the cause. J is TRBJ2-1 and V is TRBV6-1; the match to TRBD1 covers 10 bases. Per the germline V gene, CDR1 is MNHNS and CDR2 is SASEGT. The CDR3 loop spans 15 amino acids. The CDR3 region has the DNA TGTGCCAGCAATGGGCGGACAGGGGGTAACAATGAGCAGCTCTTC. Its translation is CASNGRTGGNNEQLF.

This chain links TRBV6-2 or TRBV6-3 with TRBJ2-7; a possible D gene is TRBD2 (6 bases). Trimming shortened V by 5 bases and J by 3 bases, and 17 bases separated the two germline ends. The V gene's germline CDR1 is MNHEY and CDR2 SVGEGT. The CDR3 contains 15 residues. Here the CDR3 reads CASSPWTNGSYEQYF. CDR3 DNA sequence: TGTGCCAGCAGTCCCTGGACTAACGGAAGCTACGAGCAGTACTTC.

A remark on this clonotype: The germline gene is not matched at one end of the junction; a read error may be the cause. This chain uses TRBV28 with TRBJ1-5; no reliable D call. Per germline, CDR1 MDHEN and CDR2 SYDVKM. CDR3 size: 17 residues. The CDR3 DNA sequence: TGTGCCGGCAGTTTATTTTACACGGGGAAATGGGGTCAGCCCCTGCATTTT. Its protein is CAGSLFYTGKWGQPLHF. The whole variable domain, filled in from reference TRBV28 and TRBJ1-5, reads DVKVTQSSRYLVKRTGEKVFLECVQDMDHENMFWYRQDPGLGLRLIYFSYDVKMKEKGDIPEGYSVSREKKERFSLILESASTNQTSMYLCAGSLFYTGKWGQPLHFGDGTRLSIL.

This clonotype occurred a few times. A much larger clone sits a single nucleotide away, making a read error possible. This sequence joins TRBV12-3 or TRBV12-4 and TRBJ1-5; possible D gene TRBD1, 6 bases. CDR3 length: 12 amino acids. Written as DNA, the CDR3 is TGTGCCAGCAGTCTAGGGACACGGCCCCACCATTTT. It yields the protein CASSLGTRPHHF.